This is a list of T cell receptor beta chains from one sample in a study of T cells in Graves' hyperthyroidism and ophthalmopathy. TCRdb re-analysed the multiplex PCR reads in MiXCR, keeping a single row per CDR3 protein. The sample comprises approximately 600,000 distinct CDR3 sequences, roughly 20% of which are singletons, and more than 30% rests with the top ten. The sequencing sample was made of blood. The receptors shown here come from a man younger than 45 with Graves' ophthalmopathy. Both conserved end residues are part of each CDR3. Fields, in order: clone size, J gene, CDR3 length, V gene, D gene, CDR3 DNA, CDR3 protein. D genes are given only for firm matches. Clone size is shown for a subset of rows, as once, few, many or a class of expanded clone.

- TRBJ2-1 16 TRBV10-3 - TGTGCCATCAGTGAGCAGGCGGCGGGGTCCTACAATGAGCAGTCCTTC CAISEQAAGSYNEQSF
few TRBJ1-5 16 TRBV28 TRBD1 TGTGCCAGCAGCCAAGCAGGGGGTGGAAGCAATCAGCCCCAGCATTTT CASSQAGGGSNQPQHF
- TRBJ2-5 12 TRBV7-9 - TGTGCCAGCAGCTCCCCAGCCTCGACCCAGTACTTC CASSSPASTQYF
many TRBJ2-1 16 TRBV28 TRBD2 TGTGCCAGCAGTTTTAATAGAGGACTAGCGGGGAGTGAGCAGTTCTTC CASSFNRGLAGSEQFF
- TRBJ2-1 14 TRBV12-3/TRBV12-4 - TGTGCCAGCAGATTCCTGGGTTCCTCCTACGAGCAGTTCTTC CASRFLGSSYEQFF
- TRBJ2-3 16 TRBV7-9 - TGTGCCAGCAGCCCTCGACTCGGAGCACACACAGATACGCAGTATTTT CASSPRLGAHTDTQYF
few TRBJ2-2 16 TRBV6-2/TRBV6-3 TRBD2 TGTGCCAGCACCCAATTCAGCGGGAGGCGGACCGGGGAGCTGTTTTTT CASTQFSGRRTGELFF
- TRBJ1-2 15 TRBV12-3/TRBV12-4 TRBD1 TGTGCCAGCAGTTTAGATGGGACAGTCCCCTATGGCTACACCTTC CASSLDGTVPYGYTF
few TRBJ1-1 16 TRBV7-3 - TGTGCCAGCAGCTTCACTAAAGGACTCCTGAACACTGAAGCTTTCTTT CASSFTKGLLNTEAFF
- TRBJ1-2 14 TRBV2 - TGTGCCAGCACCACGGAAACAGGGAAGGGTGGCTACACCTTC CASTTETGKGGYTF
- TRBJ2-2 14 TRBV18 - TGTGCCAGCTCACCACAACCATACACCGGGGAGCTGTTTTTT CASSPQPYTGELFF
- TRBJ2-5 15 TRBV24-1 - TGTGCCACCAGTGATCCCCCGCTGTACCAAGAGACCCAGTACTTC CATSDPPLYQETQYF
- TRBJ2-2 17 TRBV5-1 TRBD2 TGCGCCAGCAGCTCGACTAGCGGGAGTGGGGACACCGGGGAGCTGTTTTTT CASSSTSGSGDTGELFF
- TRBJ2-7 13 TRBV7-9 - TGTGCCAGCAGCTATACGGATTCCTACGAGCAGTACTTC CASSYTDSYEQYF
- TRBJ1-5 15 TRBV20-1 - TGCAGTGCCCTACCTACTGACAGGAGCAATCAGCCCCAGCATTTT CSALPTDRSNQPQHF
few TRBJ1-1 12 TRBV29-1 - TGCAGCGTTGATCAGGGAGGCACTGAAGCTTTCTTT CSVDQGGTEAFF
many TRBJ2-7 17 TRBV7-9 TRBD2 TGTGCCAGCAGCTTAGCGGCTAGCGGGAAAGGCTTACACGAGCAGTACTTC CASSLAASGKGLHEQYF
many TRBJ1-2 14 TRBV2 - TGTGCCAGCAGTGAATGGGGGAAGGGGAATGGCTACACCTTC CASSEWGKGNGYTF
- TRBJ2-1 8 TRBV29-1 - TGCAGCGTTGGTGAGCAGTTCTTC CSVGEQFF
- TRBJ2-1 11 TRBV7-9 - TGTGCCAGCAGGCAGGCCGGTGAGCAGTTCTTC CASRQAGEQFF
- TRBJ2-1 15 TRBV4-1 - TGCGCCAGCAGCCTAACCGGGACCCAATACAATGAGCAGTTCTTC CASSLTGTQYNEQFF
- TRBJ1-2 12 TRBV20-1 - TGCAGTGTTAGACAGACGGACTATGGCTACACCTTC CSVRQTDYGYTF
many TRBJ1-1 14 TRBV3-1 - TGTGCCAGCAGCCCTTTACAGGGGAACACTGAAGCTTTCTTT CASSPLQGNTEAFF
few TRBJ1-5 13 TRBV20-1 TRBD1 TGCAGTGTCAAGCCACAGGGGAATCAGCCCCAGCATTTT CSVKPQGNQPQHF
many TRBJ1-4 15 TRBV18 TRBD1 TGTGCCAGCTCATCATCCGGGACAGGCGCCGAAAAACTGTTTTTT CASSSSGTGAEKLFF
- TRBJ1-2 14 TRBV18 - TGTGCCAGCTCACCAGGCTATCTGACGTATGGCTACACCTTC CASSPGYLTYGYTF
few TRBJ1-4 19 TRBV14 - TGTGCCAGCAGCCAAAGACCGGGACACCCTCTTGAGGCTAATGAAAAACTGTTTTTT CASSQRPGHPLEANEKLFF
many TRBJ2-3 15 TRBV5-1 - TGCGCCAGCAGCTTGGAAAGGCCGGTAACAGATACGCAGTATTTT CASSLERPVTDTQYF
- TRBJ2-3 17 TRBV3-1 - TGTGCCAGCAGCCATGGGGACACCCGGAGAATCACAGATACGCAGTATTTT CASSHGDTRRITDTQYF
- TRBJ2-7 12 TRBV10-3 TRBD1 TGTGCCATCACGGACAGGGGGTACGAGCAGTACTTC CAITDRGYEQYF
few TRBJ2-1 11 TRBV28 - TGTGCCAGCAGTTTTGTTGCTGAGCAGTTCTTC CASSFVAEQFF
few TRBJ2-2 16 TRBV28 TRBD1 TGTGCCAGCAGTAAACAGGGGGCGGGGAACACCGGGGAGCTGTTTTTT CASSKQGAGNTGELFF
- TRBJ2-4 14 TRBV20-1 - TGCAGTTCCCTGGACTATGCAGCCAAAAACATTCAGTACTTC CSSLDYAAKNIQYF
many TRBJ1-1 15 TRBV5-1 - TGCGCCAGCAGCGCGGGGGGGGGAATGAACACTGAAGCTTTCTTT CASSAGGGMNTEAFF
few TRBJ2-3 12 TRBV15 - TGTGCCACCAGCAGACAGACAGATACGCAGTATTTT CATSRQTDTQYF
- TRBJ2-7 14 TRBV2 TRBD2 TGTGCCAGCAGACGACTAGCGGATCACTACGAGCAGTACTTC CASRRLADHYEQYF
few TRBJ2-6 14 TRBV4-1 - TGCGCCAGCAGCCAAGATTCTGGGGCCAACGTCCTGACTTTC CASSQDSGANVLTF
- TRBJ2-2 15 TRBV6-1 TRBD2 TGTGCCAGCAGAAGTCCGGGAGGGCGCACCGGGGAGCTGTTTTTT CASRSPGGRTGELFF
few TRBJ1-5 16 TRBV7-9 - TGTGCCAGCAGCTTAGGGGGAGCTGGGTTTGGTCAGCCCCAGCATTTT CASSLGGAGFGQPQHF
many TRBJ2-4 14 TRBV3-1 - TGTGCCAGCAGCCTCACAGGGACGGGGGACATTCAGTACTTC CASSLTGTGDIQYF
- TRBJ2-7 15 TRBV4-1 TRBD2 TGCGCCAGCAGCCGAGGACTAGCGGGAGACTACGAGCAGTACTTC CASSRGLAGDYEQYF
- TRBJ2-3 13 TRBV6-5 - TGTGCCAGCAGTTACCGGGGTACAGATACGCAGTATTTT CASSYRGTDTQYF
many TRBJ2-1 12 TRBV2 TRBD1 TGTGCCAGCAGGGACAGGGGTCATGAGCAGTTCTTC CASRDRGHEQFF
many TRBJ2-1 15 TRBV2 TRBD2 TGTGCCAGCAGTGAGGGACTAGCGGGGTACAATGAGCAGTTCTTC CASSEGLAGYNEQFF
- TRBJ2-3 16 TRBV2 TRBD2 TGTGCCAGCAGTGAATCGGGACTAGCGGGCACAGATACGCAGTATTTT CASSESGLAGTDTQYF
few TRBJ2-7 13 TRBV20-1 - TGCAGTGCTAGGTTGGCCGGACTATTGGAGCAGTACTTC CSARLAGLLEQYF
- TRBJ2-3 15 TRBV30 TRBD2 TGTGCCTGGAGTGTACTAGCGGGAGTGGCAGATACGCAGTATTTT CAWSVLAGVADTQYF
few TRBJ2-3 14 TRBV12-3/TRBV12-4 - TGTGCCAGCAGCGGACAGGGAGGGTCAGATACGCAGTATTTT CASSGQGGSDTQYF
few TRBJ2-1 15 TRBV6-2/TRBV6-3 TRBD1 TGTGCCAGCAGTTACTCCGGGGACAGGGCCAATGAGCAGTTCTTC CASSYSGDRANEQFF
- TRBJ1-1 14 TRBV20-1 TRBD1 TGCAGTGCTAGACAAGGACAGGGGAGAACTGAAGCTTTCTTT CSARQGQGRTEAFF
many TRBJ1-6 14 TRBV11-2 - TGTGCCAGCAGCCCGGACAGAAATAATTCACCCCTCCACTTT CASSPDRNNSPLHF
- TRBJ2-5 17 TRBV29-1 TRBD2 TGCAGCGTGCGGGCGGGGGTTCGGCGGGAGTTCGTAGAGACCCAGTACTTC CSVRAGVRREFVETQYF
many TRBJ1-1 12 TRBV7-9 - TGTGCCAGCAGCTTAGAGGCGAGTGAAGCTTTCTTT CASSLEASEAFF